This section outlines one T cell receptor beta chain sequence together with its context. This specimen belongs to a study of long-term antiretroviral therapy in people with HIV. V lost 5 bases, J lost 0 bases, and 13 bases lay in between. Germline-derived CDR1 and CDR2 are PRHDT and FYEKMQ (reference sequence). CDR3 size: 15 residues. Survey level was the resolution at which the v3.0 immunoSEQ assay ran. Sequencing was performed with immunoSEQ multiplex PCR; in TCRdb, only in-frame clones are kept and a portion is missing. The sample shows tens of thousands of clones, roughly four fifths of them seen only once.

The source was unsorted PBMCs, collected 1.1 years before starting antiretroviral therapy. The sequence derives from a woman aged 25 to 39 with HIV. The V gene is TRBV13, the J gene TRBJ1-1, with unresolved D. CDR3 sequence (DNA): TGTGCCAGCAGCGAGGACCTATCCCTGAACACTGAAGCTTTCTTT. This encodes CASSEDLSLNTEAFF.